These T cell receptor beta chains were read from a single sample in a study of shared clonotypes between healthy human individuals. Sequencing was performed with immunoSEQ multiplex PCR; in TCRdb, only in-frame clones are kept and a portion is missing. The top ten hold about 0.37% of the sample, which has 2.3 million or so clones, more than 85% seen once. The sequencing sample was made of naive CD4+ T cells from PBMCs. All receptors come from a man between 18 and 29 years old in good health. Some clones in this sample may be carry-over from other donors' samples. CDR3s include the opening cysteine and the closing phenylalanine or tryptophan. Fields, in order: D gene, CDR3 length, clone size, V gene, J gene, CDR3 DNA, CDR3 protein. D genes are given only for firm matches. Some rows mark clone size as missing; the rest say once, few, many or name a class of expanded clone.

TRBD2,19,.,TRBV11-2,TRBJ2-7,TGTGCCAGCAGCTCTACCGGGACCGTCACTAGCGGGAGGGGCCGAGAGCAGTACTTC,CASSSTGTVTSGRGREQYF
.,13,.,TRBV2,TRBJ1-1,TGTGCCAGCAGGGCGGAGGGGAAGACTGAAGCTTTCTTT,CASRAEGKTEAFF
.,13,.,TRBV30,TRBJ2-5,TGTGCCTGGAGCAGAGGGGGAATAGAGACCCAGTACTTC,CAWSRGGIETQYF
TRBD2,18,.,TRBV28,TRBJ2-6,TGTGCCAGCAGTACCCGGGGGGGCTGGGGCTCTGGGGCCAACGTCCTGACTTTC,CASSTRGGWGSGANVLTF
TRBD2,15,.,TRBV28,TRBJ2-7,TGTGCCAGCAGCGCACTTGCGGGAGGGGGCTACGAGCAGTACTTC,CASSALAGGGYEQYF
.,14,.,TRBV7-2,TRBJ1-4,TGTGCCAGCAGCTACGGACGGCCGAATGAAAAACTGTTTTTT,CASSYGRPNEKLFF
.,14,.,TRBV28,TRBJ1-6,TGTGCCAGCACTCCGGGACGGTTTAATTCACCCCTCCACTTT,CASTPGRFNSPLHF
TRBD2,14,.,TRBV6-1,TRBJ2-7,TGTGCCAGCAGTGAAAGGGCGGGAGTGGGGGAGCAGTACTTC,CASSERAGVGEQYF
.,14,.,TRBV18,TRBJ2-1,TGTGCCAGCTCGATGACTACATCCGACAATGAGCAGTTCTTC,CASSMTTSDNEQFF
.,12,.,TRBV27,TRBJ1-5,TGTGCCAGCAGTTTGGGCCGGGGGCCCCAGCATTTT,CASSLGRGPQHF
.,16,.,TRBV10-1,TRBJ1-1,TGCGCCAGCAATTTTGGCAGGGGCACCCCGAACACTGAAGCTTTCTTT,CASNFGRGTPNTEAFF
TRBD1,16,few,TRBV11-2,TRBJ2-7,TGTGCCAGCAGCCCCCTGGGCCAGGGGGCCCCCTACGAGCAGTACTTC,CASSPLGQGAPYEQYF
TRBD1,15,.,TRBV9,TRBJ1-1,TGTGCCAGCAGAAGGGACAGTATCATGAACACTGAAGCTTTCTTT,CASRRDSIMNTEAFF
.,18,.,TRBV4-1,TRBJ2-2,TGCGCCAGCGAGCAGGGTCGCGGGAAATCCACGAACACCGGGGAGCTGTTTTTT,CASEQGRGKSTNTGELFF
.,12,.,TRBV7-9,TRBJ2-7,TGTGCCAGCAGCTTTAAAGGTGACGAGCAGTACTTC,CASSFKGDEQYF
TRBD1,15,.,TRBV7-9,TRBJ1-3,TGTGCCAGCAGTCGTGGACAGGAGGTTGGAAACACCATATATTTT,CASSRGQEVGNTIYF
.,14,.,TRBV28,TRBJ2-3,TGTGCCAGCAGTTTAAGACTCGATTCAGATACGCAGTATTTT,CASSLRLDSDTQYF
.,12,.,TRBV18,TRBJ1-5,TGTGCCAGCTCACCCCCGGATCAGCCCCAGCATTTT,CASSPPDQPQHF
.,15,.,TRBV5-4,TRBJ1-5,TGTGCCAGCACCAAAGAAGGGGCCCCTCCACAGCCCCAGCATTTT,CASTKEGAPPQPQHF
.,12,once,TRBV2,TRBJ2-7,TGTGCCAGCAGCGTATCCACCTACGAGCAGTACTTC,CASSVSTYEQYF
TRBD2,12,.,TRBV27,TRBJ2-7,TGTGCCAGCGGGAGGGTCTCCTACGAGCAGTACTTC,CASGRVSYEQYF
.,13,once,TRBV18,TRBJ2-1,TGTGCCAGCTCCCTGGGGGCCTACAATGAGCAGTTCTTC,CASSLGAYNEQFF
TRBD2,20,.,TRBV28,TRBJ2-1,TGTGCCAGCACCCCCTTCCCTGGGACTAGCGGGAAGGGGACCTACAATGAGCAGTTCTTC,CASTPFPGTSGKGTYNEQFF
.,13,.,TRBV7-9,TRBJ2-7,TGTGCCAGCAGCCCCGGGAACTCCTACGAGCAGTACTTC,CASSPGNSYEQYF
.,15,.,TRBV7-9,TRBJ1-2,TGTGCCAGCAGCGGTAACAACAGGGTCGGCTATGGCTACACCTTC,CASSGNNRVGYGYTF
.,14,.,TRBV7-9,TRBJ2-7,TGTGCCAGCAGCTTTCCACGGCATTCCTACGAGCAGTACTTC,CASSFPRHSYEQYF
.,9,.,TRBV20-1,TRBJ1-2,TGCAGTGCTAGTATTGGCTACACCTTC,CSASIGYTF
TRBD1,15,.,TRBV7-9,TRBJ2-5,TGTGCCAGCAGCTTAGGGGACAGGCCTCAAGAGACCCAGTACTTC,CASSLGDRPQETQYF
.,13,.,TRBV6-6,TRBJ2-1,TGTGCCAGCAGTTACTCAACCGGGGATGAGCAGTTCTTC,CASSYSTGDEQFF
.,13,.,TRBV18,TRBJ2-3,TGTGCCAGCTCACGGGACTTCACAGATACGCAGTATTTT,CASSRDFTDTQYF
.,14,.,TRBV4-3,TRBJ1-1,TGCGCCAGCAGCCAAGTGGATTGGAACACTGAAGCTTTCTTT,CASSQVDWNTEAFF
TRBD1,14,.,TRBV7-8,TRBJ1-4,TGTGCCAGCAGCTCCGGGACAGTTGGCGAAAAACTGTTTTTT,CASSSGTVGEKLFF
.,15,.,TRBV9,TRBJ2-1,TGTGCCAGCAGCGCCCGGACAGTTCAATACAATGAGCAGTTCTTC,CASSARTVQYNEQFF
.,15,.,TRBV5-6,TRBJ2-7,TGTGCCAGCAGCTTCGGTGCCTGGGGGGACAACGAGCAGTACTTC,CASSFGAWGDNEQYF
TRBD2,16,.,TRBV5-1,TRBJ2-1,TGCGCCAGCAGCGTTATAGCGGGAGGGCCAAACAATGAGCAGTTCTTC,CASSVIAGGPNNEQFF
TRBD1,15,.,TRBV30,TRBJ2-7,TGTGCCTGGACTAAAGGGGGGACAGGGGCCTACGAGCAGTACTTC,CAWTKGGTGAYEQYF
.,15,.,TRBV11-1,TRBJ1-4,TGTGCCAGCAGCTTACGTGGGCAGACTAATGAAAAACTGTTTTTT,CASSLRGQTNEKLFF
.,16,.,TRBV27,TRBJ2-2,TGTGCCAGCAGACCCTACAGGGTGGCGAACACCGGGGAGCTGTTTTTT,CASRPYRVANTGELFF
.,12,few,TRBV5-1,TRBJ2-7,TGCGCCAGCAGCCGTACAACTTACGAGCAGTACTTC,CASSRTTYEQYF
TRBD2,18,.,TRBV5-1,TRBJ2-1,TGCGCCAGCAGCTCCCCCTCTGGGGGACTAGCGGGAGGTAATGAGCAGTTCTTC,CASSSPSGGLAGGNEQFF
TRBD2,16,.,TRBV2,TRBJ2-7,TGTGCCAGCAGCCGCACGGGACTAGCGGGAGAGTACGAGCAGTACTTC,CASSRTGLAGEYEQYF
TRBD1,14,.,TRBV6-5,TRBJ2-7,TGTGCCAGCAGGATGGGACAGGGAAACTACGAGCAGTACTTC,CASRMGQGNYEQYF
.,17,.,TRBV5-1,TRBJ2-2,TGCGCCAGCAGCTTGACTCATCTGGGAACTAACACCGGGGAGCTGTTTTTT,CASSLTHLGTNTGELFF
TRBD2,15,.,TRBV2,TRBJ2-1,TGTGCCACCGGTGAGCGGGAGGGCCTCTACAATGAGCAGTTCTTC,CATGEREGLYNEQFF
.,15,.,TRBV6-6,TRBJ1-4,TGTGCCAGCAGTTACGGCCCTGCAACTAATGAAAAACTGTTTTTT,CASSYGPATNEKLFF
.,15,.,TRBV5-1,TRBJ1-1,TGCGCCAGCAGACCGTTAGCTACCATGAACACTGAAGCTTTCTTT,CASRPLATMNTEAFF
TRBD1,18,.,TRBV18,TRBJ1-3,TGTGCCAGCTCACCACCCGTCTCTCCTACAGGGGGGCGGGACACCATATATTTT,CASSPPVSPTGGRDTIYF
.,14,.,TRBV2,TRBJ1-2,TGTGCCAGCAGCCCGGCGGCGGCCAACTATGGCTACACCTTC,CASSPAAANYGYTF